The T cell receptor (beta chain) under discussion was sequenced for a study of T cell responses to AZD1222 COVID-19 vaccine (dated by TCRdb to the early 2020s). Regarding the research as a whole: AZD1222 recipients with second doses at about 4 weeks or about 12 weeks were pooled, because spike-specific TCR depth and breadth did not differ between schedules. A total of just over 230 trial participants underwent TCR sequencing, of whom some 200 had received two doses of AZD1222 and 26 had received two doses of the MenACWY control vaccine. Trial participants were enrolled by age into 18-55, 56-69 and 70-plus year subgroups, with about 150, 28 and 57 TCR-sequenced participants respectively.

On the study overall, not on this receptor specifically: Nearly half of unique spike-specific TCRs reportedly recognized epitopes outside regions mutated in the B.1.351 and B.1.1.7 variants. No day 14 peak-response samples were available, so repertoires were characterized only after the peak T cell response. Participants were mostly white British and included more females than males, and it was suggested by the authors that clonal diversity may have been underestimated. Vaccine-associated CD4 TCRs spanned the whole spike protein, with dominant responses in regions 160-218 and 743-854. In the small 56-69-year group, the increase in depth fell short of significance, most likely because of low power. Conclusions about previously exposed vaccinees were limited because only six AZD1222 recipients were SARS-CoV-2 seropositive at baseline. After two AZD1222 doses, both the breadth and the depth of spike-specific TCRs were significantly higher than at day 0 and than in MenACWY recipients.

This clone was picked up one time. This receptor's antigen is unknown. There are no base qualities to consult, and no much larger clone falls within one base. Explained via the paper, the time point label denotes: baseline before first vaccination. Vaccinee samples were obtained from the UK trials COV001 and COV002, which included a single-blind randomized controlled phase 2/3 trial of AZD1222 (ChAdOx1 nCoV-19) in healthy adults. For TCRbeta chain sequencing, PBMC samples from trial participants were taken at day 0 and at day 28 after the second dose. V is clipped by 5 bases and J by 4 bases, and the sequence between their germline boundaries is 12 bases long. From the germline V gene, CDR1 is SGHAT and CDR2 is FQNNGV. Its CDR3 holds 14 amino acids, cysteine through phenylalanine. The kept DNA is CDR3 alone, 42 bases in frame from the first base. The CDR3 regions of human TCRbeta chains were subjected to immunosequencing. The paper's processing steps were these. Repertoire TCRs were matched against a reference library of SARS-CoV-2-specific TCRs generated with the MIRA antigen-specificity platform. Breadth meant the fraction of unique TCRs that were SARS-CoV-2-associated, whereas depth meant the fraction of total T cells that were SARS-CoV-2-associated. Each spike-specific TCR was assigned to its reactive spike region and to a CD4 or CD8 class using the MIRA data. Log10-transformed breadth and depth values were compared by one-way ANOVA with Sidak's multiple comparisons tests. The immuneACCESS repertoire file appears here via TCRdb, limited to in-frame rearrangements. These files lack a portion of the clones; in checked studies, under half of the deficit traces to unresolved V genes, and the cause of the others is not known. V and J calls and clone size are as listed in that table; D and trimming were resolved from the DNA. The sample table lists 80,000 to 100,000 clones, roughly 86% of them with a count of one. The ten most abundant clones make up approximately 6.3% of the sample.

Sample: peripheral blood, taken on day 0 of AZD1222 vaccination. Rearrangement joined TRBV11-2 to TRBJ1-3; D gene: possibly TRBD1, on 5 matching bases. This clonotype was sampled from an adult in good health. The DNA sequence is TGTGCCAGCAGCCCAGGGACGGTGGGAAACACCATATATTTT. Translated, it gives CASSPGTVGNTIYF.